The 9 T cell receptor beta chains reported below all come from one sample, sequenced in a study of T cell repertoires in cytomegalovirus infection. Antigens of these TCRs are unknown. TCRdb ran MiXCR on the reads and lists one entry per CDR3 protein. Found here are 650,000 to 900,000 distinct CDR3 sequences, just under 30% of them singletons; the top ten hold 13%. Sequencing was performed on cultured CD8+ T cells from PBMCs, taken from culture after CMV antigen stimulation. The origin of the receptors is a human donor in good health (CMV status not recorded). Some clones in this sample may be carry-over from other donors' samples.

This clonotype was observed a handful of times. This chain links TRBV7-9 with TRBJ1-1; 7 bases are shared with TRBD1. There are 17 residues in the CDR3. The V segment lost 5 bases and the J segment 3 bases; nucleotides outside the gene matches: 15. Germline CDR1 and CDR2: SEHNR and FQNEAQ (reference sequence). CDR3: CASSVRQGGLYDTEAFF. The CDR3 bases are TGTGCCAGCAGCGTCAGACAGGGAGGGCTTTATGACACTGAAGCTTTCTTT.

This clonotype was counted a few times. In nucleotides, the CDR3 is TGTGCCAGCAATGCAGACACCTTCGCCTACGAGCAGTACTTC. This translates into CASNADTFAYEQYF. This chain connects TRBV7-9 to TRBJ2-7; D not certain. Between the trimmed V and J ends, which lost 7 bases and 2 bases, there was a span of 15 bases. The CDR3 consists of 14 residues. Germline values: CDR1 SEHNR, CDR2 FQNEAQ (reference sequence).

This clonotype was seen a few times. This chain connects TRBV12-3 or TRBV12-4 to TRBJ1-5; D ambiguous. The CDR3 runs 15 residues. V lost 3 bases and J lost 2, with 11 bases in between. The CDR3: CASSFSPDGNQPQHF. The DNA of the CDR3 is TGTGCCAGCAGTTTTAGTCCGGACGGCAATCAGCCCCAGCATTTT.

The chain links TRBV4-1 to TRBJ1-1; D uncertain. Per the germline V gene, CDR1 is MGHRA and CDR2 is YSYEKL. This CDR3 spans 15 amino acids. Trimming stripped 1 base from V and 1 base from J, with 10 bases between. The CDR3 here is CASSQGRDQNTEAFF. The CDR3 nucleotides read TGCGCCAGCAGCCAAGGTCGAGACCAGAACACTGAAGCTTTCTTT.

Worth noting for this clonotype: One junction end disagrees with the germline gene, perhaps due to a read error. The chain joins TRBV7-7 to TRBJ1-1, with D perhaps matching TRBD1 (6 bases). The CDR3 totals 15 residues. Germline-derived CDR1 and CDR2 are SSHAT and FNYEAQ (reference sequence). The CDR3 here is CASSQGTGGDTEAFF. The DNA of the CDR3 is TGTGCTAGCAGCCAGGGGACCGGAGGGGACACTGAAGCTTTCTTT.

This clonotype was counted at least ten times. This chain's CDR3 is CASSLRSIGGRLSNEQFF. The DNA of the CDR3 is TGTGCCAGCAGCTTGAGGTCGATCGGGGGAAGGCTGAGCAATGAGCAGTTCTTC. The chain is built from TRBV7-8 and TRBJ2-1; possibly TRBD2 for D (6 bases). This CDR3 is 18 amino acids long. Germline CDR1 and CDR2: SGHVS and FQNEAQ. The germline V and J ends were trimmed by 3 bases and 6 bases, with 24 bases remaining between them.

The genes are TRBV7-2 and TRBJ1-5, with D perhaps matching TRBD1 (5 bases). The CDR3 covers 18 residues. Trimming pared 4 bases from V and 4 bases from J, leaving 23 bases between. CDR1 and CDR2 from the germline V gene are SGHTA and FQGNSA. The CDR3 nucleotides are TGTGCCAGCAGCTCCCGTGGGCCAGACAGTGGGGGGAATCAGCCCCAGCATTTT. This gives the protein CASSSRGPDSGGNQPQHF.

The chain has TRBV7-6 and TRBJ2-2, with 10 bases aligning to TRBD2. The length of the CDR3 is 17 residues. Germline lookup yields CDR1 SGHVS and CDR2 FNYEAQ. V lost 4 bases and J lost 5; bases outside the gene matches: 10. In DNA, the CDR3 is TGTGCCAGCAGCTCAATAGCGGGGGGCCAATTTACCGGGGAGCTGTTTTTT. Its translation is CASSSIAGGQFTGELFF.

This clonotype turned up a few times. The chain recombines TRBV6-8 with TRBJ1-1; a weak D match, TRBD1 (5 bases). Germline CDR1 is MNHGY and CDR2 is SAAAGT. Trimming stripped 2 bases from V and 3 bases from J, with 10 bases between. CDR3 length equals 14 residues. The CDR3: CASSYEGRDTEAFF. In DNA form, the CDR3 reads TGTGCCAGCAGTTACGAGGGGCGAGACACTGAAGCTTTCTTT.